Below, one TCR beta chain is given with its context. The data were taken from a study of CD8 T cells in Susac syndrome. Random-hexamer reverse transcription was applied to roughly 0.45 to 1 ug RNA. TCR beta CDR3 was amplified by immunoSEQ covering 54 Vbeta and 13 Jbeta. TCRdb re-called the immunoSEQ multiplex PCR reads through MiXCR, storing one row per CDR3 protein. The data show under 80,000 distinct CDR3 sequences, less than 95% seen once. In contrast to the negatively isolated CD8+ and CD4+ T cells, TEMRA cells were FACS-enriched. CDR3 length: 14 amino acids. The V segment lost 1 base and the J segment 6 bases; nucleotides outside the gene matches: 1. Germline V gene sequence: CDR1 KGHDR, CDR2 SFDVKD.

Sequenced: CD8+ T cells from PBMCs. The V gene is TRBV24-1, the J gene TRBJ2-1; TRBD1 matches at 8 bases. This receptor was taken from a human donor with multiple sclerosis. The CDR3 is CATSDLTGGNEQFF. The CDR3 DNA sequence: TGTGCCACCAGTGATTTAACAGGGGGCAATGAGCAGTTCTTC.